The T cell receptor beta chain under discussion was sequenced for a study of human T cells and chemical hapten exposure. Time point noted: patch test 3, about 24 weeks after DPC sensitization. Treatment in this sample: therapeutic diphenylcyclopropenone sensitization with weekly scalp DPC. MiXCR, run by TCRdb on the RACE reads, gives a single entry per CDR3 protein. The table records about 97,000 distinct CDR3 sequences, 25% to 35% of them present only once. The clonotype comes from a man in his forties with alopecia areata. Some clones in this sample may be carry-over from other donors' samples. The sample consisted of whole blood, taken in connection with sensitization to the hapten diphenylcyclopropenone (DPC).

In DNA form, the CDR3 reads TGTGCCAGCACTGGATGGGGGGATCAGCCCCAGCATTTT. Translating gives CASTGWGDQPQHF. The rearrangement links TRBV6-2 or TRBV6-3 to TRBJ1-5; D is possibly TRBD1 (5 bases). Germline CDR1 and CDR2: MNHEY and SVGEGT. The CDR3 has 13 amino acids. Trimming removed 7 bases at V and 5 bases at J, with 12 bases between.